A single sample gave rise to the 21 T cell receptor beta chains below, sequenced in a study of cytomegalovirus exposure and HLA in healthy donors. PCR employed 60 Vbeta and 13 Jbeta primers. Profiled with immunoSEQ multiplex PCR; TCRdb holds only in-frame clones, not every one. The table has 130,000 to 150,000 clones, about 80% seen once. Sequencing was performed on PBMCs. The receptors derive from a woman under 30 in good health and CMV-seropositive.

The chain uses TRBV11-3 and TRBJ2-3, with 9 bases lining up with TRBD1. From germline, CDR1 is SGHNT and CDR2 YENEEA. V shed 3 bases, J shed 8 bases, and the junction held 9 bases outside the gene matches. CDR3 length equals 15 residues. CDR3 nucleotide sequence: TGTGCCAGCAGCTTCACTGGACAGGGGTCGGCTACGCAGTATTTT. Translation: CASSFTGQGSATQYF.

In its sample, this clone was seen a few times. CDR3 in amino acids: CASSLATGQETQYF. In nucleotides, the CDR3 is TGCGCCAGCAGCTTGGCCACAGGCCAAGAGACCCAGTACTTC. V gene TRBV5-1 combines with J gene TRBJ2-5, with D possibly being TRBD1 (5 bases). There are 14 residues in the CDR3. Germline V gives CDR1 SGHRS, CDR2 YFSETQ. Trimming removed 0 bases at V and 1 base at J, with 7 bases between.

This clone was detected only once. The chain carries TRBV5-3 and TRBJ2-3; D may be TRBD2 (6 bases). Being an ORF, TRBV5-3 has a function that is uncertain. V was cut by 0 bases and J by 0 bases, with 17 bases left in between. The CDR3 sequence is 18 residues long. The CDR3 region is CARSLGRWLGTSTDTQYF. CDR3 in DNA: TGTGCCAGAAGCTTGGGTCGGTGGTTGGGGACTAGCACAGATACGCAGTATTTT.

V gene TRBV7-6 combines with J gene TRBJ1-1, with a possible D match to TRBD1 (5 bases). Germline-derived CDR1 and CDR2 are SGHVS and FNYEAQ. Deletions cut 0 bases from V and 10 bases from J, with 24 bases between. The CDR3 sequence is 17 residues long. CDR3 DNA sequence: TGTGCCAGCAGCTTAGCATCAGGGTCCGGAGGGAATGACGGAGCTTTCTTT. Encoded protein: CASSLASGSGGNDGAFF.

The chain uses TRBV7-8 and TRBJ1-2; 9 positions match TRBD1. Germline values: CDR1 SGHVS, CDR2 FQNEAQ. The CDR3 consists of 14 residues. V gave up 5 bases and J gave up 6 bases; unmatched junction bases: 7. Here the CDR3 reads CASSPGTGSDGYTF. For the CDR3, the DNA is TGTGCCAGCAGCCCGGGGACAGGGAGCGATGGCTACACCTTC.

The chain links TRBV7-2 to TRBJ2-1; D may be TRBD2 (6 bases). Trimming took 5 bases from V and 8 from J, leaving 19 bases between them. The CDR3 is 15 residues long. Per the germline V gene, CDR1 is SGHTA and CDR2 is FQGNSA. CDR3 residues: CASSRPSGARDEQFF. Here the CDR3 DNA reads TGTGCCAGCAGCCGTCCTTCGGGAGCTAGGGATGAGCAGTTCTTC.

This chain joins TRBV6-5 and TRBJ1-2; possibly TRBD1 for D (6 bases). CDR1 and CDR2 (germline): MNHEY, SVGAGI. The V and J ends lost 2 bases and 4 bases respectively, with 11 bases between them. The CDR3 spans 14 residues. The CDR3 DNA reads as TGTGCCAGCAGTTACCTCGGACAGTTCTATGGCTACACCTTC. It translates to CASSYLGQFYGYTF.

V is TRBV5-1 and J is TRBJ1-2, with TRBD1 matching over 8 bases. The CDR3 loop spans 15 amino acids. Germline CDR1 reads SGHRS; CDR2 reads YFSETQ. The junction had 6 bases not matched to a gene; V was cut back by 4 bases and J by 1 base. The CDR3 protein is CASSPRGQVNYGYTF. CDR3 nucleotides: TGCGCCAGCAGCCCGCGGGGACAGGTTAACTATGGCTACACCTTC.

This rearrangement joins TRBV5-4 to TRBJ2-1, with 12 bases lining up with TRBD1. CDR3 length: 20 amino acids. Unmatched junction bases numbered 17, after V lost 4 bases and J lost 3 bases. Per germline, CDR1 SGHNT and CDR2 YYREEE (reference sequence). The CDR3 protein is CASSPPGTGGEMGGYNEQFF. CDR3 DNA sequence: TGTGCCAGCAGCCCCCCCGGGACAGGGGGCGAAATGGGTGGCTACAATGAGCAGTTCTTC.

J is TRBJ1-1 and V is TRBV2; 11 bases are shared with TRBD1. CDR3 size: 17 residues. CDR1 and CDR2 (germline): SNHLY, FYNNEI. Trimming at V came to 0 bases and at J to 1 base, leaving 4 bases not matched to a gene. For the CDR3, the DNA is TGTGCCAGCAGTGAAGCGCAAGGACAGGGGGCGAACACTGAAGCTTTCTTT. Protein product: CASSEAQGQGANTEAFF.

CDR3 bases: TGTGCCAGCTCTAACTATCAGGGGCTCCAAGAGACCCAGTACTTC. Translation gives CASSNYQGLQETQYF. The chain uses TRBV7-9 and TRBJ2-5; perhaps TRBD1 as D (6 bases). Germline V CDR1 and CDR2: SEHNR, FQNEAQ (reference sequence). The ends were cut back, 8 bases at V and 1 base at J, with 17 bases in the middle. The CDR3 sequence is 15 residues long.

CDR3 in amino acids: CASRGLNYEQYF. The CDR3 nucleotides read TGTGCCAGCAGGGGACTGAACTACGAGCAGTACTTC. The chain combines TRBV6-1 with TRBJ2-7; tentatively, D is TRBD2 (6 bases). Germline V gene sequence: CDR1 MNHNS, CDR2 SASEGT. V was cut by 6 bases and J by 3 bases, with 9 bases left in between. CDR3 length: 12 residues.

V and J are TRBV25-1 and TRBJ1-1; 7 nucleotides match TRBD1. The CDR3 totals 12 residues. Germline V lookup: CDR1 MGHDK, CDR2 SYGVNS. Trimming at V came to 7 bases and at J to 6 bases, leaving 5 bases not matched to a gene. The CDR3: CASMRQGPEAFF. DNA of the CDR3: TGTGCCAGCATGCGACAGGGTCCTGAAGCTTTCTTT.

The gene calls are TRBV28 and TRBJ2-5; 8 nucleotides align to TRBD1. Losses at the gene ends were 3 bases for V and 4 bases for J; bases not matched to a gene: 10. The CDR3 loop spans 16 amino acids. Germline CDR1 is MDHEN and CDR2 is SYDVKM. CDR3 bases: TGTGCCAGCAGTTTCAAGTCAGGGGGCAGGTTAGAGACCCAGTACTTC. It is translated as CASSFKSGGRLETQYF. Supplemented by reference TRBV28 and TRBJ2-5, the full variable domain reads DVKVTQSSRYLVKRTGEKVFLECVQDMDHENMFWYRQDPGLGLRLIYFSYDVKMKEKGDIPEGYSVSREKKERFSLILESASTNQTSMYLCASSFKSGGRLETQYFGPGTRLLVL.

The chain combines TRBV4-1 with TRBJ2-3; TRBD2 matches 14 bases. Trimming removed 4 bases from V and 0 bases from J; junction bases left unmatched: 9. Looked up from germline, CDR1 is MGHRA and CDR2 is YSYEKL. The CDR3 is 19 amino acids. CDR3 sequence (DNA): TGCGCCAGCAGCCTCCGACTAGCGGGGGGGAGGTCTAGCACAGATACGCAGTATTTT. Translation gives CASSLRLAGGRSSTDTQYF.

CDR3 sequence: CASKYRVAKTEAFF. The CDR3, as DNA: TGTGCCAGTAAATACAGGGTGGCGAAGACTGAAGCTTTCTTT. The chain joins TRBV19 to TRBJ1-1; D might be TRBD1 (6 bases). CDR1 LNHDA and CDR2 SQIVND come from the germline V gene (reference sequence). V dropped 7 bases and J dropped 5 bases, with 17 bases sitting between them. CDR3 length equals 14 residues.

This clone has only a few counts. V usage is TRBV27 and J usage is TRBJ1-4, with D perhaps matching TRBD1 (6 bases). Trimming removed 6 bases at V and 2 bases at J, with 16 bases between. In germline, CDR1 is MNHEY, CDR2 SMNVEV (reference sequence). CDR3 length equals 16 residues. This CDR3 is CASSTFRGGTNEKLFF. The CDR3 nucleotides are TGTGCCAGCAGCACTTTCAGGGGTGGGACTAATGAAAAACTGTTTTTT.

This clone was counted a single time. This sequence joins TRBV7-8 and TRBJ1-2; a possible D gene is TRBD1 (6 bases). V dropped 3 bases and J dropped 1 base, with 18 bases sitting between them. CDR1 is SGHVS, CDR2 FQNEAQ, per germline. The CDR3 length is 17 residues. CDR3 coding DNA: TGTGCCAGCAGCTTCCCTGCAGGGGAAGGGGTTAACTATGGCTACACCTTC. It specifies CASSFPAGEGVNYGYTF.

The chain combines TRBV27 with TRBJ2-1; TRBD2 matches 8 bases. The ends lost 2 bases at V and 4 bases at J; junction bases unmatched: 19. The CDR3 spans 20 residues. Germline V CDR1 and CDR2: MNHEY, SMNVEV (reference sequence). Written as DNA, the CDR3 is TGTGCCAGCAGTTTACGTCTCCAGCGGGGGCCCCGGGACCATTACAATGAGCAGTTCTTC. Encoded protein: CASSLRLQRGPRDHYNEQFF.

The chain employs TRBV29-1 and TRBJ2-7; D may be TRBD2 (7 bases). From germline, CDR1 is SQVTM and CDR2 ANQGSEA. This CDR3 is 13 amino acids long. V shed 6 bases and J shed 5 bases, with 17 bases lying between them. CDR3 coding DNA: TGCAGCGTCGCTGGGGGGGCCGGGGACGAGCAGTACTTC. Residues: CSVAGGAGDEQYF.

The V call is TRBV19, the J call TRBJ2-1; 7 nucleotides agree with TRBD1. The germline CDR1 and CDR2 sequences are LNHDA and SQIVND (reference sequence). V shed 3 bases, J shed 8 bases, and the junction held 4 bases outside the gene matches. The CDR3 consists of 13 residues. The CDR3 loop is CASSIRQGDEQFF. The CDR3 DNA reads TGTGCCAGTAGTATTCGGCAGGGGGATGAGCAGTTCTTC.